The entry below gives a single T cell receptor beta chain sequence along with its context. Its antigen specificity is not known. Per-base qualities were not stored, and no clone one base away is much larger. Library preparation was by PCR. DNA from cultured CD4+ T cells was subjected to TCR sequencing with the Oncomine TCR Beta short-read assay at the Johns Hopkins FTIC core. Genomic DNA was extracted from the cultured CD4+ T cells with the QIAamp micro DNA kit. The Oncomine TCR Beta libraries from cultured CD4+ T cells were pooled using unique dual indexes and then sequenced on an Illumina iSeq 100. On the study's bioinformatics: Non-productive sequences were removed, and CDR3s not starting with C, not ending with F or W, or shorter than 7 amino acids were discarded. The MANAFEST web application was used to identify antigen-specific clonotypes by comparing peptide-stimulated wells against reference wells and other culture wells. Positive clones required FDR below 0.05, an odds ratio above 5, and productive frequency above 0.1% in at least two of three replicate wells. Clonotypes that were significantly expanded in both SARS-CoV-2 spike wells and at least one common cold coronavirus spike condition were defined as cross-reactive. Using R version 3.6.1, CDR3 homology was evaluated through Levenshtein distances (stringdist) along with unrooted phylogenetic trees (ape). TCRdb reran the public reads through fastp at Q25 and MiXCR, keeping productive beta chains. Entries that share a CDR3 protein sequence are merged under the most common genes and DNA. TCRdb assigned the V and J calls; the authors' analysis was not used. This sample holds 8,000 to 8,500 distinct CDR3 sequences; approximately 50% were observed only once. The ten largest clones add up to approximately 22% of the sample.

This record belongs to a study of vaccination and CD4 T cells after COVID-19 (dated by TCRdb to the early 2020s). Looking at the study overall: Convalescent patients had a positive SARS-CoV-2 result on nasal swab PCR, and of these patients, fewer than ten had mild disease and one had severe disease. The convalescent cohort comprised six males and four females, including two Hispanic individuals, seven Caucasians, two Asians and one multiracial person. Two doses of either the Pfizer-BioNTech BNT162b2 vaccine (n=8) or the Moderna mRNA-1273 vaccine (n=2) were administered to participants. Post-COVID blood samples from convalescent patients were collected a median of around 100 days after diagnosis, with a range of roughly 35 to 180 days. Post-vaccine blood samples were obtained a median of about 70 days after the second vaccine dose, with a range of about 13 to 250 days. Culture stimuli were overlapping spike peptide pools from SARS-CoV-2 and from the common cold coronaviruses HCoV-NL63, HCoV-OC43 and HCoV-229E. As controls, cultures received a CEFX viral epitope pool (the positive control), an HIV-1 Nef peptide pool (the negative control), or no peptide at all. The spike-specific CD4+ TCR repertoire was compared before and after mRNA vaccination in approximately ten COVID-19 convalescent patients and a few infection-naive healthy vaccine recipients.

The CDR3 spans 18 residues, from the cysteine through the phenylalanine. Of the read, only the CDR3 DNA is kept; its 54 bases are in frame from base 1. In the germline V gene, CDR1 corresponds to SNHLY and CDR2 to FYNNEI. Explained via the paper, the treatment or condition label denotes: approximately nine-day PBMC culture with coronavirus spike peptide pools or control peptides (ViraFEST assay). The ViraFEST assay was used in the study, in which antigen-specific T cells were expanded with peptide pools and expanded clonotypes were subsequently identified by TCR sequencing. The positive SARS-CoV-2 PCR tests of the convalescent patients were dated from March to December 2020, before the Alpha, Beta and Delta variants emerged in the United States. Under 2.5 million PBMCs per well were cultured in IMDM with 5% human AB serum and 9 to 10 IU/ml IL-2, plus 10 ug/ml peptide pools. On days 3 and 7, half of the culture medium was replaced with fresh IL-2-containing medium. After approximately 11 days of culture, CD4+ T cells were isolated by negative selection with the EasySep CD4+ T cell isolation kit. Ficoll-Paque Plus gradient centrifugation was used to isolate PBMCs from whole blood, and the isolated PBMCs were then either used fresh or cryopreserved at -140C. Each culture condition was generally run in triplicate wells.

What the research found in general, with its limitations: Only a relatively small number of convalescent patients were included in the study, and early timepoints following natural infection were not analyzed. Among convalescent patients, a median about 90% of the SARS-CoV-2-reactive clones seen after vaccination appeared only after vaccination, which suggests priming specific to the vaccine. The median count of SARS-CoV-2-reactive clonotypes went up from approximately 20 after infection to a few dozen after vaccination, although the change was not significant. Of the vaccine-specific clones in convalescent patients, 304 of 307, or nearly all, reacted only to SARS-CoV-2 spike and did not cross-react with common cold coronaviruses.

The TCR sequence derives from a human donor who had recovered from COVID-19. This chain joins TRBV2 to TRBJ2-3, and TRBD2 matches 8 of the central bases. Sequenced: CD4+ T cells from blood, cultured in vitro. The CDR3 reads as follows: CATGGGLVVTASTDTQYF. The nucleotide sequence reads TGTGCTACGGGAGGGGGTTTGGTCGTGACAGCCTCAACAGATACGCAGTATTTT.